The 31 T cell receptor beta chains given below trace back to one sample, sequenced in a study of monozygotic twins with inflammatory bowel disease. TCRdb reworked the 5' RACE reads into one entry per CDR3 protein, no DNA. This sample's table has tens of thousands of distinct CDR3 sequences. Sequenced input: blood. The receptors stem from a human donor with ulcerative colitis or Crohn's disease, or a healthy co-twin of an affected twin (not recorded which).

The genes are TRBV15 and TRBJ1-5. Germline V gene sequence: CDR1 LNHNV, CDR2 YYDKDF (reference sequence). This CDR3 comprises 14 residues. The CDR3 sequence: CATSTTGEGQPQHF.

The V call is TRBV29-1, the J call TRBJ2-3; no DNA is available, so the TRBD2 call from TCRdb remains unchecked. The CDR3 sequence is 16 residues long. CDR1 and CDR2 from the germline V gene are SQVTM and ANQGSEA. The CDR3 sequence: CSVAPTSGGLGDTQYF.

The chain carries TRBV6-2 or TRBV6-3 and TRBJ2-3; TCRdb calls TRBD1, which cannot be checked without DNA. This CDR3 is 12 amino acids long. Germline lookup yields CDR1 MNHEY and CDR2 SVGEGT. The CDR3 region is CASSYYPGTQYF.

The rearrangement uses TRBV19 and TRBJ2-2; TCRdb's D call of TRBD1 is untestable without DNA. Germline V gives CDR1 LNHDA, CDR2 SQIVND (reference sequence). The CDR3 is 17 amino acids. CDR3 residues: CASSIRGGQSNTGELFF.

The V gene is TRBV24-1, the J gene TRBJ2-5; lacking DNA, the TRBD2 call made by TCRdb goes unchecked. The CDR3 runs to 15 residues. Germline V gene data show CDR1 as KGHDR and CDR2 as SFDVKD. CDR3 region: CATSEEIAGVGTQYF.

The V gene is TRBV7-6, the J gene TRBJ1-3; TCRdb selects TRBD1, and the lack of DNA leaves this call unchecked. The CDR3 has 17 amino acids. CDR1 SGHVS and CDR2 FNYEAQ come from the germline V gene. CDR3 in amino acids: CASSPEGRGSSGNTIYF.

This chain joins TRBV29-1 and TRBJ2-2; the D gene TCRdb calls, TRBD1, cannot be checked with no DNA. Germline CDR1 reads SQVTM; CDR2 reads ANQGSEA. This CDR3 spans 14 amino acids. This CDR3 is CSAKTGSNTGELFF.

This chain joins TRBV10-3 and TRBJ1-1; as DNA is missing, the TRBD1 call by TCRdb cannot be tested. The CDR3 has 12 amino acids. Per the germline V gene, CDR1 is ENHRY and CDR2 is SYGVKD. The CDR3: CAISGGTAEAFF.

The chain combines TRBV20-1 with TRBJ2-1; the TRBD1 assignment by TCRdb is unverifiable without DNA. The germline CDR1 and CDR2 sequences are DFQATT and SNEGSKA (reference sequence). The CDR3 has 14 amino acids. CDR3 amino acids: CSASRDRVFNEQFF.

This chain joins TRBV7-2 and TRBJ1-5. In germline, CDR1 is SGHTA, CDR2 FQGNSA. CDR3 length: 12 residues. The CDR3 reads CASSQVNQPQHF.

The chain links TRBV10-3 to TRBJ1-1. This CDR3 is built from 14 residues. Germline V gene sequence: CDR1 ENHRY, CDR2 SYGVKD. CDR3 amino acids: CAISGTVENTEAFF.

The chain employs TRBV6-1 and TRBJ2-4; the D call of TRBD1 rests on TCRdb alone, since no DNA is present to check it. Germline CDR1 is MNHNS and CDR2 is SASEGT. The CDR3 runs to 13 residues. The CDR3 reads CAIRGGPKNMQYF.

The chain is built from TRBV6-6 and TRBJ1-1. This CDR3 spans 14 amino acids. Germline V lookup: CDR1 MNHNY, CDR2 SVGAGI (reference sequence). The CDR3 loop reads CASSYGEARYKAFF.

The genes are TRBV5-1 and TRBJ2-7; the TCRdb call, TRBD2, lacks DNA for checking. The CDR3 contains 12 residues. Looked up from germline, CDR1 is SGHRS and CDR2 is YFSETQ. This CDR3 reads CASSSPGYEQYF.

The chain has TRBV4-2 and TRBJ1-2; TCRdb picks TRBD1, but there is no DNA to check that call. The CDR3 has 15 residues. Germline V gene lookup returns CDR1 LGHNA and CDR2 YNFKEQ. The CDR3 sequence is CASSQDTGPTYGYTF.

The V and J genes are TRBV5-4 and TRBJ2-2; TCRdb proposes TRBD1, but this gene call is untestable without DNA. This CDR3 contains 12 residues. The germline gives CDR1 SGHNT, CDR2 YYREEE (reference sequence). The CDR3 loop is CAGSLQGKKLFF.

This chain connects TRBV28 to TRBJ2-5; without DNA, the TCRdb call of TRBD1 cannot be checked. The CDR3 has 14 residues. Germline CDR1 is MDHEN and CDR2 is SYDVKM. This chain's CDR3 is CASAVGTDKETQYF.

The chain combines TRBV27 with TRBJ2-3. The CDR3 has 15 residues. The germline V gene encodes CDR1 MNHEY and CDR2 SMNVEV (reference sequence). The CDR3 sequence: CASSLSGSYTDTQYF.

V and J are TRBV5-1 and TRBJ2-7; TCRdb calls TRBD2, which cannot be checked without DNA. CDR3 length: 14 residues. Germline V CDR1 and CDR2: SGHRS, YFSETQ. CDR3 in amino acids: CASSTLAGPYEQYF.

This chain links TRBV20-1 with TRBJ1-1. This CDR3 is 14 amino acids long. The germline V gene has CDR1 DFQATT and CDR2 SNEGSKA (reference sequence). CDR3 sequence: CSARDHSRFGEAFF.

The V call is TRBV12-5, the J call TRBJ1-3; as DNA is missing, the TRBD1 call by TCRdb cannot be tested. Germline V lookup: CDR1 LGHNT, CDR2 FRNRAP. The length of the CDR3 is 14 residues. CDR3 in amino acids: CASGPGGGENTIYF.

The rearrangement links TRBV11-2 to TRBJ2-5. Germline V gene data show CDR1 as SGHAT and CDR2 as FQNNGV. The CDR3 spans 18 residues. This CDR3 reads CASSQVRQLIPYQETQYF.

The chain recombines TRBV5-1 with TRBJ1-1; TCRdb designates TRBD1, a call that cannot be tested without DNA. This CDR3 region has 15 residues. The germline V gene has CDR1 SGHRS and CDR2 YFSETQ. CDR3 residues: CASSPRVGPNTEAFF.

The V call is TRBV5-4, the J call TRBJ2-6. The CDR3 totals 16 residues. Germline CDR1 and CDR2: SGHNT and YYREEE (reference sequence). CDR3 sequence: CASSLDLISGANVLTF.

The V call is TRBV10-3, the J call TRBJ1-5. Germline lookup yields CDR1 ENHRY and CDR2 SYGVKD. The CDR3 has 13 residues. The chain's CDR3 is CAIRGGERQPQHF.

CDR3 sequence: CASRVDRAQFSPLHF. The chain joins TRBV2 to TRBJ1-6; TCRdb selects TRBD1, and the lack of DNA leaves this call unchecked. This CDR3 is built from 15 residues. Per germline, CDR1 SNHLY and CDR2 FYNNEI.

The chain couples TRBV5-1 to TRBJ2-1; TCRdb selects TRBD1, and the lack of DNA leaves this call unchecked. The CDR3 is 17 residues long. Per the germline V gene, CDR1 is SGHRS and CDR2 is YFSETQ. The CDR3 sequence: CASSLVASGTGGHEQFF. The complete variable domain, with remaining parts taken from reference TRBV5-1 and TRBJ2-1, reads KAGVTQTPRYLIKTRGQQVTLSCSPISGHRSVSWYQQTPGQGLQFLFEYFSETQRNKGNFPGRFSGRQFSNSRSEMNVSTLELGDSALYLCASSLVASGTGGHEQFFGPGTRLTVL.

This rearrangement joins TRBV7-3 to TRBJ2-1; with no DNA, the TCRdb D assignment of TRBD1 cannot be verified. Looked up from germline, CDR1 is SGHTA and CDR2 is FQGTGA. The CDR3 covers 15 residues. The CDR3 sequence: CASSPPGREKNEQFF.

V gene TRBV7-9 combines with J gene TRBJ2-3. Germline V gives CDR1 SEHNR, CDR2 FQNEAQ (reference sequence). This CDR3 contains 12 residues. The CDR3 protein is CASSLDVDTQYF.

The chain uses TRBV6-1 and TRBJ1-5. Germline loops: CDR1 MNHNS, CDR2 SASEGT. This CDR3 has 17 residues. This chain's CDR3 is CASSVDQVLYSNQPQHF.

The rearrangement joins TRBV7-8 to TRBJ1-1; TCRdb's D call of TRBD1 is untestable without DNA. The CDR3 has 17 residues. Germline loops: CDR1 SGHVS, CDR2 FQNEAQ. The CDR3 here is CASSSTPGTGRRAEAFF.